What follows describes a single T cell receptor beta chain. As yet, its antigen is unknown. The sample belongs to a study of blood T cells in healthy people across ages. The wider study: The template switching approach captured approximately one barcoded beta molecule for every two T cells. Findings and limits, study-wide: Getting older went along with TCR beta diversity per million T cells dropping roughly linearly. Diversity estimated from one million T cells was considered an underestimate.

Isolation of PBMCs gave at least 7 million cells per sample. CDR3 length equals 14 residues. Deletions cut 4 bases from V and 7 bases from J, with 12 bases between. The germline V gene encodes CDR1 SGHKS and CDR2 YYEKEE (reference sequence). Primers used in a second PCR of roughly 6 to 12 cycles were a sample-barcoded 5' primer and a J-beta primer mix. MiXCR, run by TCRdb on the 5' RACE reads, gives a single entry per CDR3 protein. The sample has around 500,000 distinct CDR3 sequences, 45% to 55% seen once. This chain uses TRBV5-5 with TRBJ1-6, with D maybe TRBD1 (6 bases). The sequence was collected from a man older than 75 in good health. The sample consisted of blood. CDR3 sequence: CASSTGHGNSPLHF. Written as DNA, the CDR3 is TGTGCCAGCAGCACGGGACATGGGAATTCACCCCTCCACTTT.